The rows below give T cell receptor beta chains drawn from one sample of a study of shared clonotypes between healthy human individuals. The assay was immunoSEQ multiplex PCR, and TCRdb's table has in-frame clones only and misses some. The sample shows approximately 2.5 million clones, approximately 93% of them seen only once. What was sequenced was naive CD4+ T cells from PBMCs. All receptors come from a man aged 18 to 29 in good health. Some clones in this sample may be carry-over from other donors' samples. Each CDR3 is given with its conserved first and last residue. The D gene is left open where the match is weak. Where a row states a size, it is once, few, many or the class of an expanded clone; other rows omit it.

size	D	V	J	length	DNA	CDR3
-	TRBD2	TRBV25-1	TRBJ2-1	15	TGTGCCAGCAGGATGCGGGCGGGAGGCCCCAATGAGCAGTTCTTC	CASRMRAGGPNEQFF
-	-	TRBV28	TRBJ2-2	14	TGTGCCAGCAGCACCGGGACACACACCGGGGAGCTGTTTTTT	CASSTGTHTGELFF
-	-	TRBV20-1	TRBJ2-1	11	TGCAGTGCTAGCACCAGGACTGAGCAGTTCTTC	CSASTRTEQFF
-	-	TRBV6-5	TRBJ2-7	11	TGTGCCAGCACCTACGGCTACGAGCAGTACTTC	CASTYGYEQYF
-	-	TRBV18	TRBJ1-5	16	TGTGCCAGCTCACCTCCGGGCCCTGGGGCCCATCAGCCCCAGCATTTT	CASSPPGPGAHQPQHF
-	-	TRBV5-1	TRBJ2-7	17	TGCGCCAGCAGCTTGGGCCACAGCGCCTACCTTTCCTACGAGCAGTACTTC	CASSLGHSAYLSYEQYF
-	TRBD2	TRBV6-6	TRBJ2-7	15	TGTGCCAGCAGCGGGGGCGGGAGGGGGACCTACGAGCAGTACTTC	CASSGGGRGTYEQYF
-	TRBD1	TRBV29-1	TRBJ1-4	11	TGCAGCGTCGGACAGGTCGAAAAACTGTTTTTT	CSVGQVEKLFF
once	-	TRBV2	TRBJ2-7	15	TGTGCCAGCAGTGAGGGCACCTTCTACCCCTACGAGCAGTACTTC	CASSEGTFYPYEQYF
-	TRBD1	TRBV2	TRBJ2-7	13	TGTGCCAGCAGTACGTACAGGGGCTACGAGCAGTACTTC	CASSTYRGYEQYF
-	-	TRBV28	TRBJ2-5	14	TGTGCCAGCAGTTTAGTATTCAGAGGGGAGACCCAGTACTTC	CASSLVFRGETQYF
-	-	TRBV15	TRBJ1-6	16	TGTGCCACCAGCAGAGTAGCCTCGGGACTCAATTCACCCCTCCACTTT	CATSRVASGLNSPLHF
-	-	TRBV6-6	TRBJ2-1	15	TGTGCCAGCCTTGGGGCTAGTAGTTCCTACAATGAGCAGTTCTTC	CASLGASSSYNEQFF
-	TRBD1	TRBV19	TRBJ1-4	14	TGTGCCAGTAGAGAAGACAGGGGGCGCGAAAAACTGTTTTTT	CASREDRGREKLFF
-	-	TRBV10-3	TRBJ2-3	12	TGTGCCATCAGTGGGGGCCTGGATACGCAGTATTTT	CAISGGLDTQYF
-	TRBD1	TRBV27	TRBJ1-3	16	TGTGCCAGCAGTCCAAGACAGGGGGCATCTGGAAACACCATATATTTT	CASSPRQGASGNTIYF
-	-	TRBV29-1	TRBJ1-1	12	TGCAGCGTAAAAACGGTGAACACTGAAGCTTTCTTT	CSVKTVNTEAFF
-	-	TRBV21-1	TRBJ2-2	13	TGTGCCAGCAGCTCCCCTAACACCGGGGAGCTGTTTTTT	CASSSPNTGELFF
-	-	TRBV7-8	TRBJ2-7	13	TGTGCCAGCAGCTGGGGACCCGAAAAGGGGCAGTACTTC	CASSWGPEKGQYF
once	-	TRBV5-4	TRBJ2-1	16	TGTGCCAGCAGCTTGGCCGGAGCGGGCGGCTACAATGAGCAGTTCTTC	CASSLAGAGGYNEQFF
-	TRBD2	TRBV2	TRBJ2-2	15	TGTGCCAGCAGCAGGGAGGGAGTAAGCACCGGGGAGCTGTTTTTT	CASSREGVSTGELFF
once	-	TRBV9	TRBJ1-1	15	TGTGCCAGCAGCGTGAGAGGGCTTCTGAACACTGAAGCTTTCTTT	CASSVRGLLNTEAFF
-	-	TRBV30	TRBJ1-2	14	TGTGCCTGCGTCCGCCGGGTAGCGGGCTATGGCTACACCTTC	CACVRRVAGYGYTF
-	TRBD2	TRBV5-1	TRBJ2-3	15	TGCGCCAGCAGCTTCGGTAGCGGGAGTGTAGATACGCAGTATTTT	CASSFGSGSVDTQYF
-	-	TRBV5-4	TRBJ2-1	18	TGTGCCAGCAGCTTTACGGGGCGCGGCTCCCTCAGTTACAATGAGCAGTTCTTC	CASSFTGRGSLSYNEQFF
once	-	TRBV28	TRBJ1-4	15	TGTGCCAGCAGTTCTAGACGGGCAAGTAATGAAAAACTGTTTTTT	CASSSRRASNEKLFF
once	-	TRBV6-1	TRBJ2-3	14	TGTGCCAGCAAAATTCAGGGGAGCACAGATACGCAGTATTTT	CASKIQGSTDTQYF
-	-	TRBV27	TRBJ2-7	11	TGTGCCAGCAGTTTCTCCTACGAGCAGTACTTC	CASSFSYEQYF
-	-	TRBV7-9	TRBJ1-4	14	TGTGCCAGCAGCTCGGGAGCTTCTAATGAAAAACTGTTTTTT	CASSSGASNEKLFF
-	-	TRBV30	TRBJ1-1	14	TGTGCCTGGACTGCCTTGACAAGTTACACTGAAGCTTTCTTT	CAWTALTSYTEAFF
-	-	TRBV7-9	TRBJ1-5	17	TGTGCCAGCAGCTTAGGGCAGGGCCTTGATAGCAATCAGCCCCAGCATTTT	CASSLGQGLDSNQPQHF
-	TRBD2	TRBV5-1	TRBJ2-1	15	TGCGCCAGCAGCTTCATAGCGGGTGCTTACAATGAGCAGTTCTTC	CASSFIAGAYNEQFF
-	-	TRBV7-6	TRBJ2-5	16	TGTGCCAGCAGCCACAACCACAGGGGGAGGGGAGAGACCCAGTACTTC	CASSHNHRGRGETQYF
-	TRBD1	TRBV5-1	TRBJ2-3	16	TGCGCCAGCAGCTTTGCCGGGACAGGGGTGGGAGATACGCAGTATTTT	CASSFAGTGVGDTQYF
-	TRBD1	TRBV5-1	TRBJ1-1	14	TGCGCCAGCAGCTTCGGGGACAGGATATATGAAGCTTTCTTT	CASSFGDRIYEAFF
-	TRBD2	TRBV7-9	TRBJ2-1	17	TGTGCCAGCAGCCCCGGTGGTTCGGGAGGGGTGAGTGTGGGGCAGTTCTTC	CASSPGGSGGVSVGQFF
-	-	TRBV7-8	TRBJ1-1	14	TGTGCCAGCAGCTTAAGTGGGTATGGGACTGAAGCTTTCTTT	CASSLSGYGTEAFF
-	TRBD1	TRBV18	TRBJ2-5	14	TGTGCCAGCTCATCGGGGACAGGGCGAGAGACCCAGTACTTC	CASSSGTGRETQYF
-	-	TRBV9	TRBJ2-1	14	TGTGCCAGCAGCGTAGTGGCCCGTAGCAATGAGCAGTTCTTC	CASSVVARSNEQFF
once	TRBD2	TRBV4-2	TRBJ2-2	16	TGTGCCAGCAGCCAAGGGCTAGCGGGAGTATCGGGGGAGCTGTTTTTT	CASSQGLAGVSGELFF
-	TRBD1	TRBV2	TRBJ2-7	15	TGTGCCAGCAGCGGGACAGCCTCTACCTCCTACGAGCAGTACTTC	CASSGTASTSYEQYF
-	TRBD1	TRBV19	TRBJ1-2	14	TGTGCCAGTAGTATAGGGGGACAGAGTTCTGCGTGCACCTTC	CASSIGGQSSACTF
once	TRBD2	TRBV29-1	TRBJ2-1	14	TGCAGCGGGGGAGGGACTGGGAACTACAATGAGCAGTTCTTC	CSGGGTGNYNEQFF
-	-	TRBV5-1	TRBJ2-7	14	TGCGCCAGCAGCTTGGTTACAGGGCGCCACGAGCAGTACTTC	CASSLVTGRHEQYF
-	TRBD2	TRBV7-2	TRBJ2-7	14	TGTGCCAGCAGCAAGACTAGCGGAGACTACGAGCAGTACTTC	CASSKTSGDYEQYF
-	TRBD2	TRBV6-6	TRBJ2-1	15	TGTGCCAGCAGTAGCGAGCGGGAGCGGTACAATGAGCAGTTCTTC	CASSSERERYNEQFF